Shown below are 13 T cell receptor beta chains from a single sample sequenced in a study of OX40 agonist ivuxolimab in advanced cancers. Profiled with immunoSEQ multiplex PCR; TCRdb holds only in-frame clones, not every one. The table shows approximately 60,000 clones, with 83% occurring only once. The sample consisted of CD4+ or CD8+ T cells sorted from blood, taken in a trial of the OX40 agonist ivuxolimab. Every receptor here comes from an adult with an advanced solid tumor such as melanoma, head and neck, liver or kidney cancer.

V gene TRBV5-1 combines with J gene TRBJ1-4; 10 bases agree with TRBD1. V was clipped by 5 bases and J by 7 bases; unmatched bases: 5. This CDR3 spans 14 amino acids. Per the germline V gene, CDR1 is SGHRS and CDR2 is YFSETQ. CDR3 residues: CASRAGTGAEKLFF. CDR3 coding DNA: TGCGCCAGCAGAGCCGGGACAGGGGCTGAAAAACTGTTTTTT.

The chain carries TRBV5-1 and TRBJ1-5; D is unresolved. Looked up from germline, CDR1 is SGHRS and CDR2 is YFSETQ. Trimming took 2 bases from V and 3 from J, leaving 12 bases between them. The CDR3 contains 15 residues. The CDR3 sequence: CASSFIPGNNQPQHF. The DNA of the CDR3 is TGCGCCAGCAGCTTTATTCCAGGAAACAATCAGCCCCAGCATTTT.

The gene calls are TRBV30 and TRBJ2-2; 10 bases agree with TRBD2. This CDR3 is 17 amino acids long. With V trimmed by 5 bases and J by 5 bases, 14 bases remained unmatched. Germline loops: CDR1 GTSNPN, CDR2 SVGIG (reference sequence). CDR3 sequence reads: CAWWGRLAGVSTGELFF. The CDR3 region has the DNA TGTGCCTGGTGGGGGAGGCTAGCGGGAGTGAGTACCGGGGAGCTGTTTTTT.

The genes are TRBV7-2 and TRBJ1-4; D unresolved. The CDR3 consists of 15 residues. Germline loops: CDR1 SGHTA, CDR2 FQGNSA. V lost 0 bases and J 0 bases, leaving 5 bases between the germline ends. Here the CDR3 DNA reads TGTGCCAGCAGCTTAGCCCCGTCAACTAATGAAAAACTGTTTTTT. Amino acids: CASSLAPSTNEKLFF.

CDR3 in amino acids: CAISESGPNSNQPQHF. Written as DNA, the CDR3 is TGTGCCATCAGTGAGTCGGGACCTAATAGCAATCAGCCCCAGCATTTT. This rearrangement joins TRBV10-3 to TRBJ1-5, with D possibly matching TRBD1 (5 bases). This CDR3 is built from 16 residues. The germline V gene has CDR1 ENHRY and CDR2 SYGVKD. Deletions cut 0 bases from V and 0 bases from J, with 9 bases between.

V is TRBV7-8 and J is TRBJ2-3, with a weak D call TRBD2 (5 bases). V lost 1 base and J lost 1, with 9 bases in between. This CDR3 contains 15 residues. CDR1 and CDR2 (germline): SGHVS, FQNEAQ. CDR3 protein: CASSLGLARTDTQYF. CDR3 sequence (DNA): TGTGCCAGCAGCTTAGGGCTAGCCCGCACAGATACGCAGTATTTT.

The chain links TRBV5-6 to TRBJ1-1, with D unresolved. Germline CDR1 SGHDT, CDR2 YYEEEE. Trimming stripped 1 base from V and 4 bases from J, with 8 bases between. CDR3 length: 13 residues. CDR3 sequence (DNA): TGTGCCAGCAGCTTGTACGGGCGCACTGAAGCTTTCTTT. It specifies CASSLYGRTEAFF.

The CDR3: CASGTDTQYF. DNA for the CDR3: TGTGCTAGCGGGACAGATACGCAGTATTTT. The J gene is TRBJ2-3, the V gene TRBV9, with TRBD2 matching over 7 bases. This CDR3 has 10 amino acids. Germline V gives CDR1 SGDLS, CDR2 YYNGEE.

V usage is TRBV6-1 and J usage is TRBJ1-1; possible D gene TRBD1, 6 bases. The CDR3 is 15 residues long. Trimming pared 6 bases from V and 0 bases from J, leaving 14 bases between. The germline CDR1 and CDR2 sequences are MNHNS and SASEGT. The CDR3 DNA is TGTGCCAGCAGACGGGGAGGGGGTTTGAACACTGAAGCTTTCTTT. It translates to CASRRGGGLNTEAFF.

The chain is built from TRBV27 and TRBJ2-3; TRBD2 might be the D (5 bases). Per germline, CDR1 MNHEY and CDR2 SMNVEV (reference sequence). V was cut by 3 bases and J by 6 bases, with 10 bases left in between. This CDR3 is 13 amino acids long. In DNA, the CDR3 is TGTGCCAGCAGTTTGCTAGCATGGGATACGCAGTATTTT. It codes for CASSLLAWDTQYF.

The chain uses TRBV9 and TRBJ2-5; 7 nucleotides align to TRBD2. V shed 2 bases, J shed 2 bases, and the junction held 0 bases outside the gene matches. The length of the CDR3 is 13 residues. Germline V gene lookup returns CDR1 SGDLS and CDR2 YYNGEE. CDR3 residues: CASSVGGQETQYF. In nucleotides, the CDR3 is TGTGCCAGCAGCGTCGGGGGGCAAGAGACCCAGTACTTC.

The V call is TRBV4-1, the J call TRBJ2-7; 7 nucleotides agree with TRBD2. The CDR3 runs 15 residues. The J segment lost 2 bases and the V segment lost 0 bases, leaving 4 bases of the junction unmatched. Looked up from germline, CDR1 is MGHRA and CDR2 is YSYEKL. CDR3 amino acids: CASSQETGGTYEQYF. In nucleotides, the CDR3 is TGCGCCAGCAGCCAAGAAACCGGGGGGACCTACGAGCAGTACTTC.

This rearrangement joins TRBV6-1 to TRBJ2-2; D may correspond to TRBD1 or TRBD2 (5 bases each). V gave up 6 bases and J gave up 5 bases, with 16 bases separating them. Germline V gene lookup returns CDR1 MNHNS and CDR2 SASEGT. This CDR3 is 15 amino acids long. CDR3 nucleotide sequence: TGTGCCAGCAGGGGAGTGGTGGACAAGACCGGGGAGCTGTTTTTT. This encodes CASRGVVDKTGELFF.